What follows describes a single T cell receptor beta chain. The sample is drawn from a study of monozygotic twins with inflammatory bowel disease. Through template switching, UMIs that included a 6-nucleotide sample barcode were added. From the 5' RACE reads, TCRdb lists one entry per CDR3 protein and no DNA. The listing records some 440,000 distinct CDR3 sequences. Germline lookup yields CDR1 SQVTM and CDR2 ANQGSEA. The CDR3 length is 14 residues. Specimen: blood. The TCR was taken from a human donor with ulcerative colitis or Crohn's disease, or a healthy co-twin of an affected twin (not recorded which). J is TRBJ2-1 and V is TRBV29-1; TCRdb's D call of TRBD2 is untestable without DNA. CDR3 residues: CSVEVWEGLNEQFF.